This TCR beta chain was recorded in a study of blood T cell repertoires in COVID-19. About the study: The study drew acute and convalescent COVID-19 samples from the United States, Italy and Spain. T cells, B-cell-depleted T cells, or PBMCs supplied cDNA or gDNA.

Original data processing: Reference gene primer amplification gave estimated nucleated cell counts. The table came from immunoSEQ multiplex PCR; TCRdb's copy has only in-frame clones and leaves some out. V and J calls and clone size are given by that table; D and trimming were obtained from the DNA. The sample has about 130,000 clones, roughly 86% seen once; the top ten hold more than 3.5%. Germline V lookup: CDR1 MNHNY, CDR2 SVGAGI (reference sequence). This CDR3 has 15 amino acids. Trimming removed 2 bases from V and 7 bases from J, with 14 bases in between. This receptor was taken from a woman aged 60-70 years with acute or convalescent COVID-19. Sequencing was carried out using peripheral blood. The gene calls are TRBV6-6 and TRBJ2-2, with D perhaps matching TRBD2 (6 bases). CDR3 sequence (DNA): TGTGCCAGCAGTTACGAAGGAGGGGTTGGCGGGGAGCTGTTTTTT. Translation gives CASSYEGGVGGELFF.